This T cell receptor beta chain was sequenced in a study of blood T cell repertoires in COVID-19. The CDR3 is 14 amino acids. V was clipped by 0 bases and J by 8 bases; unmatched bases: 5. The germline V gene has CDR1 SGHNT and CDR2 YYREEE (reference sequence). Some clones are missing from TCRdb's copy, which holds only in-frame ones; the method was immunoSEQ multiplex PCR. The data hold about 420,000 clones, with 70% to 90% observed a single time. The V gene is TRBV5-4, the J gene TRBJ1-2; TRBD1 agrees at 9 bases. Sequenced sample: peripheral blood. This sequence originates from a man younger than 30 with COVID-19, enrolled during active disease. CDR3 loop: CASSLDRGLQGYTF. The DNA of the CDR3 is TGTGCCAGCAGCTTGGACAGGGGGCTGCAGGGCTACACCTTC. Full variable domain (outside the CDR3, taken from reference TRBV5-4 and TRBJ1-2): ETGVTQSPTHLIKTRGQQVTLRCSSQSGHNTVSWYQQALGQGPQFIFQYYREEENGRGNFPPRFSGLQFPNYSSELNVNALELDDSALYLCASSLDRGLQGYTFGSGTRLTVV.